The subject of this entry is one T cell receptor (beta chain). In this sample, this clonotype turned up once. It lacks a known antigen. No qualities accompany the bases; no much larger clone lies one base away. Library preparation was by 5' RACE. A second PCR of roughly 7 to 12 cycles was performed with a sample-barcoded 5' primer and a J-beta primer mix. A template-switch 5' adaptor carrying 12 random nucleotides introduced a unique molecular identifier onto each TCR beta cDNA molecule. At least 3 million CDR3-containing paired-end reads were obtained from each sample. First-strand cDNA was synthesized from all RNA with the Mint cDNA synthesis kit, primed by a TRBC-specific oligonucleotide. After uracil-DNA glycosylase treatment, a first 18-cycle PCR used universal primers M1SS and BC2_uni_R on all cDNA. The original methods were these. For normalization, 1 million high-quality reads were randomly selected from each sample, with every read carrying a distinct molecular identifier. Instead of being binned into consensus sequences, reads that shared molecular identifiers were thrown out. CDR3 identification, clonotype clustering and error correction used MiTCR with a Q25 quality threshold and the strictest error-elimination algorithm. Lower-bound total TCR beta diversity was estimated with a nonparametric unseen species model using Euler transformation. The public reads were reanalyzed by TCRdb: fastp trimming at Q25, MiXCR alignment, in-frame beta chains only. CDR3 protein sequences are deduplicated, and each keeps its most common genes and DNA. The V and J calls reflect TCRdb's pipeline rather than the authors' work. The table for this sample lists 1.5 million to 2 million distinct CDR3 sequences; about 39% of them were counted only once. The top ten constitute approximately 22% of the sample.

The data belong to a study of blood T cells in healthy people across ages (dated by TCRdb to about 2015). Notes on the research overall: In model experiments, roughly one uniquely barcoded TCR beta cDNA molecule per two T cells was captured by template switching. Using deep sequencing normalized with unique cDNA molecular identifiers, the study measured how TCR beta repertoire diversity changes with age. The donors were split into four age groups: young (average 16 years), middle-aged (around 40), aged (about 56) and long-lived (more than 80). To avoid experimental bias, donors of different ages were spread randomly across the sequencing lanes. The study analyzed two additional independent replicas of 1 million unique cDNA reads from the same blood draw for two donors, one aged 18 to 30 and one aged 80 or older. The full study reports these points: The CMV infection status of donors was not known, potentially confounding age-related changes in expanded clonotypes. As age increased, observed TCR beta diversity per million T cells dropped in a roughly linear way, and a significant reduction was already evident by age 40. Bulk unsorted PBMC profiling prevented conclusive comparison of naive and antigen-experienced compartments. Estimates of total diversity from one million sequenced T cells were regarded as lower bounds and underestimates. Compared with the aged group, more naive CD4+ T cells, fewer expanded clones and increased TCR diversity were shown by the long-lived group, suggesting age selection. A strong correlation was found between observed TCR beta diversity and the percentage of naive T cells measured by flow cytometry.

Donors were a few dozen systemically healthy Caucasian individuals from Russia aged roughly 6 to 95 years. Each donor gave approximately 9.4 milliliters of peripheral blood, drawn into EDTA-treated Vacutainer tubes. Ficoll-Paque density-gradient centrifugation was used to isolate PBMCs, with at least 6 million per sample. Total RNA, at least 6 micrograms per sample, was extracted from PBMCs with Trizol reagent. For every donor, an aliquot of PBMCs went through flow cytometry to measure the percentages of naive CD45RAhigh/CD27high T cells. Including the terminal cysteine and phenylalanine, the CDR3 comprises 14 residues. This entry keeps only the CDR3 DNA: 42 bases, framed from base 1. CDR1 and CDR2 were assigned from the germline V gene as SGHRS and YFSETQ. Cut back by 3 bases and 11 bases, the V and J ends lie 18 bases apart.

This sequence uses TRBV5-1 and TRBJ2-1, with TRBD1 perhaps the D gene, on 5 matching bases. Source material: blood. The receptor comes from a human donor in good health. The DNA is TGCGCCAGCAGCTCAGCGACAGAACCGAATAAGCAGTTCTTC. Its protein is CASSSATEPNKQFF.